Listed here are 27 T cell receptor beta chains from one sample, sequenced in a study of blood T cell repertoires in COVID-19. Produced via immunoSEQ multiplex PCR; TCRdb's table is partial and in-frame only. Among around 100,000 clones listed, 90% were seen once. The sequenced sample consisted of peripheral blood. The receptors were sampled from a man aged 18 to 30 with COVID-19, enrolled during active disease.

The CDR3 loop reads CASGLGRVGGPGLNEQFF. CDR3 coding DNA: TGTGCTAGTGGTTTGGGTAGAGTTGGCGGGCCAGGTCTCAATGAGCAGTTCTTC. V and J are TRBV12-5 and TRBJ2-1; tentatively, D is TRBD2 (5 bases). V was pared by 1 base and J by 6 bases, with 22 bases between. Germline V gene sequence: CDR1 LGHNT, CDR2 FRNRAP. The CDR3 spans 18 residues. Using reference TRBV12-5 and TRBJ2-1 for the parts outside the CDR3, the full variable domain is DARVTQTPRHKVTEMGQEVTMRCQPILGHNTVFWYRQTMMQGLELLAYFRNRAPLDDSGMPKDRFSAEMPDATLATLKIQPSEPRDSAVYFCASGLGRVGGPGLNEQFFGPGTRLTVL.

The J gene is TRBJ2-7, the V gene TRBV7-2, with TRBD1 matching over 8 bases. V lost 5 bases, J lost 3 bases, and 6 bases stayed unmatched. This CDR3 spans 14 amino acids. CDR1 and CDR2 (germline): SGHTA, FQGNSA. The CDR3 DNA reads TGTGCCAGCAGCACCAGACAGGGGTACTACGAGCAGTACTTC. Protein: CASSTRQGYYEQYF.

CDR3: CASSLSDGRASDEQFF. The CDR3 nucleotides are TGTGCCAGCAGTTTATCGGACGGGAGGGCATCGGATGAGCAGTTCTTC. J is TRBJ2-1 and V is TRBV27; 8 bases match TRBD2. Germline V gene sequence: CDR1 MNHEY, CDR2 SMNVEV (reference sequence). The CDR3 has 16 amino acids. J was trimmed by 8 bases and V by 0 bases; bases with no gene match: 9.

Points on this clone: Sequence at one end of the junction differs from germline and may be a read error. The gene calls are TRBV6-5 and TRBJ1-4; 8 bases match TRBD1. The germline V gene has CDR1 MNHEY and CDR2 SVGAGI. This CDR3 has 14 residues. CDR3 residues: CASSQRTGNEKLLF. Here the CDR3 DNA reads TGTGCCAGCAGCCAAAGGACAGGGAATGAAAAACTGCTTTTT.

This rearrangement joins TRBV5-6 to TRBJ2-5, with a weak D call TRBD2 (6 bases). Trimming took 2 bases from V and 5 from J, leaving 19 bases between them. Germline V gives CDR1 SGHDT, CDR2 YYEEEE. This CDR3 spans 16 amino acids. Here the CDR3 reads CASSLPGLPVRETQYF. The CDR3 nucleotides read TGTGCCAGCAGCTTACCGGGACTCCCGGTACGGGAGACCCAGTACTTC. Full variable domain (outside the CDR3, taken from reference TRBV5-6 and TRBJ2-5): DAGVTQSPTHLIKTRGQQVTLRCSPKSGHDTVSWYQQALGQGPQFIFQYYEEEERQRGNFPDRFSGHQFPNYSSELNVNALLLGDSALYLCASSLPGLPVRETQYFGPGTRLLVL.

CDR3 coding DNA: TGTGCCTGGATGGTAGCGGGAGTCAACGAGCAGTACTTC. Amino acids: CAWMVAGVNEQYF. The rearrangement uses TRBV30 and TRBJ2-7, with TRBD2 identical over 9 bases. Germline V gene sequence: CDR1 GTSNPN, CDR2 SVGIG (reference sequence). Germline trimming cut 4 bases from V and 5 bases from J; bases unmatched to any gene: 6. CDR3 length equals 13 residues.

The rearrangement joins TRBV9 to TRBJ2-1, with D possibly being TRBD2 (7 bases). The CDR3 totals 17 residues. Germline V lookup: CDR1 SGDLS, CDR2 YYNGEE. Trimming removed 0 bases from V and 4 bases from J, with 17 bases in between. The CDR3, as DNA: TGTGCCAGCAGCGTAGTCGAGGGGGAGGGCCTTTACAATGAGCAGTTCTTC. It specifies CASSVVEGEGLYNEQFF.

This chain links TRBV21-1 with TRBJ1-1; the DNA was not compared with TRBD1, the D call given in the table. TRBV21-1 is a pseudogene. The CDR3 runs to 15 residues. The CDR3 DNA reads as TGTGCCAGCCCTAAGGGCGGACAAGTGAACACTGAAGCTTTCTTT. As protein: CASPKGGQVNTEAFF.

Comment on this clone: At one end the junction does not follow the germline gene, possibly because of a read error. The chain carries TRBV6-1 and TRBJ1-4; no reliable D call. The CDR3 totals 16 residues. From germline, CDR1 is MNHNS and CDR2 SASEGT. CDR3: CASSDTVFATNEKLLF. CDR3 bases: TGTGCCAGCAGTGATACGGTATTTGCAACTAATGAAAAACTGCTTTTT.

This chain connects TRBV2 to TRBJ2-1; D remains unclear. The V end was cut by 0 bases, the J end by 8 bases, with 2 bases between. Germline CDR1 and CDR2: SNHLY and FYNNEI. There are 11 residues in the CDR3. Written as DNA, the CDR3 is TGTGCCAGCAGTGAAGCCGATGAGCAGTTCTTC. It specifies CASSEADEQFF.

This clone turned up a few times. This rearrangement joins TRBV7-2 to TRBJ1-5; 11 nucleotides align to TRBD1. This CDR3 contains 15 residues. Trimming took 5 bases from V and 6 from J; bases not matched to a gene: 6. CDR1 and CDR2 from the germline V gene are SGHTA and FQGNSA. The DNA of the CDR3 is TGTGCCAGCAGCGCAGGGACAGGGGGAGGTCAGCCCCAGCATTTT. Translation: CASSAGTGGGQPQHF.

V and J are TRBV25-1 and TRBJ1-2; 7 bases fit TRBD1. The CDR3 is made up of 12 amino acids. Looked up from germline, CDR1 is MGHDK and CDR2 is SYGVNS. The V and J ends lost 5 bases and 5 bases, in that order; junction bases with no gene match: 2. The CDR3 region is CASSPQGYGYTF. The DNA of the CDR3 is TGTGCCAGCAGTCCACAGGGGTATGGCTACACCTTC.

This rearrangement joins TRBV27 to TRBJ1-1, with a weak D call TRBD1 (5 bases). This CDR3 contains 13 residues. Deletions cut 3 bases from V and 2 bases from J, with 7 bases between. Germline V gene lookup returns CDR1 MNHEY and CDR2 SMNVEV (reference sequence). The CDR3 DNA sequence: TGTGCCAGCAGTTTGGGGCTTAACACTGAAGCTTTCTTT. It yields the protein CASSLGLNTEAFF.

This chain connects TRBV27 to TRBJ2-1; 13 bases are shared with TRBD2. V was clipped by 5 bases and J by 6 bases; unmatched bases: 4. Germline CDR1 MNHEY, CDR2 SMNVEV (reference sequence). There are 15 residues in the CDR3. In DNA form, the CDR3 reads TGTGCCAGCAGTAAGGGACTAGCGGGGAGCAATGAGCAGTTCTTC. It is translated as CASSKGLAGSNEQFF.

This clone turned up a few times. This rearrangement joins TRBV7-9 to TRBJ2-6; TRBD1 agrees at 7 bases. The length of the CDR3 is 18 residues. V was clipped by 11 bases and J by 0 bases; unmatched bases: 16. The V gene's germline CDR1 is SEHNR and CDR2 FQNEAQ (reference sequence). For the CDR3, the DNA is TGTGCCTCTACTGGGGGACGGACAGGACCCTCTGGGGCCAACGTCCTGACTTTC. Its translation: CASTGGRTGPSGANVLTF.

The chain couples TRBV27 to TRBJ2-7, with TRBD1 matching over 10 bases. Germline V gene lookup returns CDR1 MNHEY and CDR2 SMNVEV (reference sequence). The CDR3 totals 15 residues. V was clipped by 4 bases and J by 4 bases; unmatched bases: 7. The CDR3 protein is CASSSGTGVWYEQYF. CDR3 DNA sequence: TGTGCCAGCAGTTCCGGGACAGGGGTTTGGTACGAGCAGTACTTC.

This sequence joins TRBV28 and TRBJ2-1, with TRBD2 matching 8 bases. Germline CDR1 is MDHEN and CDR2 is SYDVKM. Losses at the gene ends were 6 bases for V and 9 bases for J; bases not matched to a gene: 4. CDR3 length equals 12 residues. The CDR3 DNA is TGTGCCAGCAGGGGTAGCGGGATTGAGCAGTTCTTC. It translates to CASRGSGIEQFF.

This rearrangement joins TRBV27 to TRBJ1-2; D may be TRBD1 (6 bases). V lost 7 bases to trimming and J lost 6 bases, with 9 bases between them. This CDR3 is built from 11 residues. Germline CDR1 reads MNHEY; CDR2 reads SMNVEV (reference sequence). The CDR3 DNA follows: TGTGCCAGCACTTCAGGGGATGGCTACACCTTC. This codes for CASTSGDGYTF.

The rearrangement uses TRBV28 and TRBJ2-3; D remains ambiguous. The CDR3 is 11 residues long. Trimming left V 9 bases short and J 6 bases short, with 10 bases between. Germline-derived CDR1 and CDR2 are MDHEN and SYDVKM. The DNA of the CDR3 is TGTGCCAGGGTTCCCGAGGATACGCAGTATTTT. Translating gives CARVPEDTQYF.

This chain uses TRBV11-1 with TRBJ2-2; maybe TRBD1 (5 bases). The germline V gene encodes CDR1 SGHAT and CDR2 FQDESV (reference sequence). This CDR3 region has 13 residues. The germline V and J ends were trimmed by 5 bases and 3 bases, with 7 bases remaining between them. The CDR3 nucleotides are TGTGCCAGCAGCCGACAGTACACCGGGGAGCTGTTTTTT. Residues: CASSRQYTGELFF.

The gene calls are TRBV21-1 and TRBJ1-5. TRBV21-1 has pseudogene status. CDR3 size: 15 residues. CDR3 in DNA: TGTGCCAGCAACCTAGAGGGCGAGGGCAATCAGCCCCAGCATTTT. It yields the protein CASNLEGEGNQPQHF.

The rearrangement links TRBV19 to TRBJ1-1; 9 bases are a match to TRBD1. This CDR3 region has 14 residues. CDR1 LNHDA and CDR2 SQIVND come from the germline V gene (reference sequence). V was clipped by 7 bases and J by 5 bases; unmatched bases: 8. CDR3 DNA sequence: TGTGCCAGTACCCTCTCCGGGACAGGGACTGAAGCTTTCTTT. Its translation: CASTLSGTGTEAFF.

The CDR3 DNA is TGCGCCAGCAGCTTGGAAGACAGGGATGCTGCCTACGAGCAGTACTTC. This gives the protein CASSLEDRDAAYEQYF. The rearrangement joins TRBV5-1 to TRBJ2-7, with 7 bases aligning to TRBD1. Germline-derived CDR1 and CDR2 are SGHRS and YFSETQ. The length of the CDR3 is 16 residues. V shed 0 bases, J shed 2 bases, and the junction held 8 bases outside the gene matches.

The rearrangement joins TRBV7-3 to TRBJ2-2; 9 bases match TRBD1. CDR1 is SGHTA, CDR2 FQGTGA, per germline. The CDR3 length is 17 residues. V shed 5 bases, J shed 6 bases, and the junction held 13 bases outside the gene matches. Written as DNA, the CDR3 is TGTGCCAGCAGCCCCCCCGGGACAGGGCTTAGGGCCGGGGAGCTGTTTTTT. Its translation: CASSPPGTGLRAGELFF.

The J gene is TRBJ2-3, the V gene TRBV7-9; TRBD1 agrees at 10 bases. Germline CDR1 reads SEHNR; CDR2 reads FQNEAQ (reference sequence). CDR3 size: 14 residues. The CDR3 sequence: CVSRGTGGTDTQYF. The CDR3 DNA reads as TGTGTTTCTCGTGGGACAGGGGGCACAGATACGCAGTATTTT.

The chain carries TRBV2 and TRBJ2-7, with a possible D match to TRBD1 (6 bases). This CDR3 is 13 amino acids long. Germline values: CDR1 SNHLY, CDR2 FYNNEI. The ends were cut back, 8 bases at V and 2 bases at J, with 13 bases in the middle. The CDR3 DNA reads TGTGCCAGCGGGAGAGGGGGAACCTACGAGCAGTACTTC. Protein sequence: CASGRGGTYEQYF.

J is TRBJ2-1 and V is TRBV13; TRBD2 agrees at 9 bases. V shed 5 bases, J shed 9 bases, and the junction held 11 bases outside the gene matches. The CDR3 extends over 15 amino acids. Germline values: CDR1 PRHDT, CDR2 FYEKMQ (reference sequence). The CDR3 nucleotides read TGTGCCAGCAGCATTGGGGCTAGCGGGAAATCTGAGCAGTTCTTC. It is translated as CASSIGASGKSEQFF.